What follows are 14 T cell receptor beta chains derived from one specimen sequenced in a study of blood T cells in healthy people across ages. The second PCR ran about 6 to 11 cycles with a sample-barcoded 5' primer and J-beta primers. TCRdb independently ran MiXCR on the 5' RACE reads; one entry per CDR3 protein. This table holds approximately 1.5 million distinct CDR3 sequences, roughly two fifths found once. Sequencing input: blood. Source of these receptors: a woman aged 18-35 years in good health.

The CDR3 DNA is TGCAGTGCAATGACACCCTACCAAGAGACCCAGTACTTC. Translating gives CSAMTPYQETQYF. The V gene is TRBV20-1, the J gene TRBJ2-5; D unresolved. Germline V gene lookup returns CDR1 DFQATT and CDR2 SNEGSKA (reference sequence). The germline V and J ends were trimmed by 6 bases and 0 bases, with 11 bases remaining between them. This CDR3 spans 13 amino acids.

This clonotype was found a few times. This chain connects TRBV10-2 to TRBJ2-1; D call uncertain. Looked up from germline, CDR1 is WSHSY and CDR2 is SAAADI. V was shortened by 4 bases and J by 4 bases, with 8 bases between the two germline ends. This CDR3 comprises 13 residues. The CDR3 spells CASSAARYNEQFF. CDR3 nucleotide sequence: TGCGCCAGCAGTGCGGCTAGGTACAATGAGCAGTTCTTC.

This clonotype has just one count. V gene TRBV12-3 or TRBV12-4 combines with J gene TRBJ2-2; D remains unclear. The CDR3 consists of 13 residues. The germline V and J ends were trimmed by 3 bases and 7 bases, with 9 bases remaining between them. CDR3 sequence reads: CASSFGRRGELFF. CDR3 coding DNA: TGTGCCAGCAGTTTTGGTCGGCGCGGGGAGCTGTTTTTT.

This rearrangement joins TRBV10-3 to TRBJ1-1; D perhaps matches TRBD1 (5 bases). Germline loops: CDR1 ENHRY, CDR2 SYGVKD. The CDR3 is made up of 16 amino acids. V was cut by 5 bases and J by 1 base, with 17 bases left in between. CDR3 sequence (DNA): TGTGCCATCAGTTCGCGTTCAGGGCGCGCGAACACTGAAGCTTTCTTT. Amino acid sequence: CAISSRSGRANTEAFF.

This clonotype occurred a few times. The chain has TRBV7-9 and TRBJ1-4; D unresolved. CDR1 SEHNR and CDR2 FQNEAQ come from the germline V gene (reference sequence). Trimming took 2 bases from V and 3 from J, leaving 7 bases between them. CDR3 size: 14 residues. CDR3 region: CASSLLRPNEKLFF. The CDR3 DNA follows: TGTGCCAGCAGCTTATTACGACCTAATGAAAAACTGTTTTTT.

Only a few counts were recorded for this clonotype. This chain uses TRBV12-3 or TRBV12-4 with TRBJ2-5; maybe TRBD2 (6 bases). V lost 6 bases and J lost 3, with 14 bases in between. The CDR3 covers 14 residues. DNA for the CDR3: TGTGCCAGCAGCCAGGACTACAGAAAAGAGACCCAGTACTTC. The encoded protein is CASSQDYRKETQYF.

This clonotype was observed a few times. V gene TRBV25-1 combines with J gene TRBJ2-1; D is possibly TRBD2 (5 bases). The CDR3 contains 15 residues. Germline CDR1 and CDR2: MGHDK and SYGVNS. V shed 3 bases and J shed 2 bases, with 11 bases lying between them. This chain's CDR3 is CASSELTGAYNEQFF. The CDR3 DNA reads TGTGCCAGCAGTGAGCTAACCGGGGCCTACAATGAGCAGTTCTTC.

This clonotype was detected only a few times. The J gene is TRBJ2-1, the V gene TRBV7-8; the match to TRBD2 covers 7 bases. CDR3 size: 15 residues. The germline gives CDR1 SGHVS, CDR2 FQNEAQ. J was trimmed by 3 bases and V by 5 bases; bases with no gene match: 7. The CDR3 region has the DNA TGTGCCAGCAGCGACTTGGGCGGGGGCTACAATGAGCAGTTCTTC. Protein sequence: CASSDLGGGYNEQFF.

J is TRBJ2-5 and V is TRBV7-2; D possibly corresponds to TRBD2 (7 bases). CDR1 is SGHTA, CDR2 FQGNSA, per germline. V lost 3 bases, J lost 4 bases, and 12 bases lay in between. CDR3 length: 14 residues. For the CDR3, the DNA is TGTGCCAGCAGCTTTGGGGGGGCCAGAGAGACCCAGTACTTC. Its protein is CASSFGGARETQYF.

The chain employs TRBV6-1 and TRBJ2-1, with D possibly being TRBD1 (5 bases). Deletions cut 5 bases from V and 5 bases from J, with 19 bases between. The CDR3 is 16 residues long. CDR1 and CDR2 from the germline V gene are MNHNS and SASEGT. CDR3 in amino acids: CASSLPGHGLDNEQFF. In DNA form, the CDR3 reads TGTGCCAGCAGTCTCCCAGGGCATGGATTGGACAATGAGCAGTTCTTC.

The chain joins TRBV27 to TRBJ2-3, with D possibly TRBD2 on 5 matching bases. Germline lookup yields CDR1 MNHEY and CDR2 SMNVEV (reference sequence). Trimming stripped 8 bases from V and 1 base from J, with 16 bases between. The CDR3 is 15 amino acids. The CDR3 spells CASRSARRGTDTQYF. CDR3 bases: TGTGCCAGCCGCTCCGCTAGGCGGGGCACAGATACGCAGTATTTT.

This chain links TRBV7-9 with TRBJ1-6; 8 bases are a match to TRBD1. Unmatched junction bases numbered 8, after V lost 6 bases and J lost 7 bases. Germline V gene sequence: CDR1 SEHNR, CDR2 FQNEAQ (reference sequence). The CDR3 runs to 15 residues. The CDR3 protein is CASSMWTGTNSPLHF. CDR3 DNA: TGTGCCAGCAGTATGTGGACAGGGACGAATTCACCCCTCCACTTT.

The CDR3 DNA reads as TGCAGCGTTGAACGGACTAGCGGGGGACGAGAGACCCAGTACTTC. Translated, it gives CSVERTSGGRETQYF. The chain is built from TRBV29-1 and TRBJ2-5; 13 bases line up with TRBD2. This CDR3 comprises 15 residues. Unmatched junction bases numbered 4, after V lost 2 bases and J lost 4 bases. Germline loops: CDR1 SQVTM, CDR2 ANQGSEA.

In its sample, this clonotype was seen many times. The rearrangement links TRBV10-3 to TRBJ1-4; possibly TRBD1 for D (6 bases). V lost 2 bases and J 13 bases, leaving 11 bases between the germline ends. Germline V gene lookup returns CDR1 ENHRY and CDR2 SYGVKD. This CDR3 is built from 12 residues. As DNA, the CDR3 is TGTGCCATCAGTGAGGCCCCAGGGGTACTGTTTTTT. Protein sequence: CAISEAPGVLFF.